These 13 T cell receptor beta chains originate from one sample sequenced in a study of blood T cell repertoires in COVID-19 (TCRdb year 2020). Libraries came from the immunoSEQ multiplex PCR assay. TCRdb mirrors the immuneACCESS table, restricted to in-frame sequences. Some clones are absent from its copies; in checked studies, under half trace to an unresolved V gene, and the reason for the others is unknown. The sample profile shows 200,000 to 250,000 clones; roughly four fifths of them were found once. Approximately 4.8% of the sample comes from the top ten. Sample: PBMCs or T cells enriched from blood (not recorded which). The receptors here all came from a woman in her 50s who had been exposed to COVID-19.

The chain uses TRBV11-2 and TRBJ1-1; 7 bases fit TRBD1. After removal of 5 bases from V and 1 base from J, the junction contained 10 bases not matched to a gene. The CDR3 covers 16 residues. Germline V gives CDR1 SGHAT, CDR2 FQNNGV. CDR3: CASSRPAGGTNTEAFF. The CDR3 bases are TGTGCCAGCAGCCGGCCGGCAGGGGGAACGAACACTGAAGCTTTCTTT.

J is TRBJ2-5 and V is TRBV19; 7 nucleotides line up with TRBD1. Germline CDR1 reads LNHDA; CDR2 reads SQIVND (reference sequence). V was clipped by 8 bases and J by 2 bases; unmatched bases: 2. The CDR3 runs to 12 residues. The CDR3: CASRDRQETQYF. Written as DNA, the CDR3 is TGTGCCAGTCGGGACAGACAAGAGACCCAGTACTTC.

This clone was observed a single time. CDR3 amino acids: CASSTPLGRPSRDTQYF. DNA for the CDR3: TGTGCCAGCAGCACACCACTGGGGAGACCATCTAGAGATACGCAGTATTTT. The rearrangement uses TRBV9 and TRBJ2-3; the D gene is possibly TRBD2 (5 bases). V was clipped by 4 bases and J by 5 bases, with 23 bases between them. Germline values: CDR1 SGDLS, CDR2 YYNGEE. The CDR3 spans 17 residues.

The chain joins TRBV12-3 or TRBV12-4 to TRBJ1-2; TRBD1 matches at 8 bases. J gave up 7 bases and V 5 bases, and 3 bases lay outside the gene matches. The CDR3 runs to 12 residues. The DNA of the CDR3 is TGTGCCAGCAGTCAGGGGGCTTCTGGCTACACCTTC. Its protein product is CASSQGASGYTF.

This chain connects TRBV27 to TRBJ2-7, with 7 positions matching TRBD2. The V and J ends lost 5 bases and 1 base, in that order; junction bases with no gene match: 17. Germline values: CDR1 MNHEY, CDR2 SMNVEV (reference sequence). The CDR3 is 18 residues long. The CDR3 sequence is CASSLKASAGALSYEQYF. CDR3 DNA sequence: TGTGCCAGCAGTCTAAAAGCCAGCGCGGGAGCCCTTTCCTACGAGCAGTACTTC.

J is TRBJ2-7 and V is TRBV12-5, with TRBD1 matching over 9 bases. The CDR3 is 14 amino acids. Germline CDR1 is LGHNT and CDR2 is FRNRAP. V shed 3 bases, J shed 3 bases, and the junction held 3 bases outside the gene matches. Here the CDR3 reads CASGFGQGYYEQYF. The CDR3 region has the DNA TGTGCTAGTGGTTTCGGACAGGGGTACTACGAGCAGTACTTC.

This clone was recorded a few times. The chain has TRBV6-2 or TRBV6-3 and TRBJ2-1, with 12 nucleotides matching TRBD2. The germline V gene has CDR1 MNHEY and CDR2 SVGEGT. Trimming at V came to 2 bases and at J to 2 bases, leaving 13 bases not matched to a gene. This CDR3 contains 20 residues. Here the CDR3 DNA reads TGTGCCAGCAGTTACCTCCGCGGACTAGCGGGGCCCTTTGCCTACAATGAGCAGTTCTTC. Amino acids: CASSYLRGLAGPFAYNEQFF.

J is TRBJ2-1 and V is TRBV2; D is possibly TRBD2 (6 bases). CDR1 is SNHLY and CDR2 is FYNNEI in the germline V gene. The CDR3 consists of 13 residues. The V and J ends lost 6 bases and 8 bases respectively, with 14 bases between them. CDR3 amino acids: CASRLAPFDEQFF. The DNA for the CDR3 is TGTGCCAGCAGACTAGCTCCGTTCGATGAGCAGTTCTTC.

This chain uses TRBV11-2 with TRBJ2-7; TRBD1 is a possible D gene (6 bases). This CDR3 comprises 15 residues. V was trimmed by 5 bases and J by 9 bases, leaving 23 bases between them. The germline CDR1 and CDR2 sequences are SGHAT and FQNNGV. Here the CDR3 reads CASSPTSGTRWGQYF. CDR3 sequence (DNA): TGTGCCAGCAGCCCCACTTCCGGGACACGGTGGGGGCAGTACTTC.

V gene TRBV27 combines with J gene TRBJ1-5; TRBD1 is a possible D gene (6 bases). Germline V gene data show CDR1 as MNHEY and CDR2 as SMNVEV (reference sequence). V lost 4 bases, J lost 3 bases, and 10 bases lay in between. The CDR3 spans 14 residues. Here the CDR3 reads CASSSGQTNQPQHF. Here the CDR3 DNA reads TGTGCCAGCAGTTCCGGACAGACCAATCAGCCCCAGCATTTT.

The table lists this clone with a count of one. This chain connects TRBV11-2 to TRBJ1-1; a possible D gene is TRBD1 (5 bases). The CDR3 has 12 residues. V was pared by 3 bases and J by 8 bases, with 10 bases between. From germline, CDR1 is SGHAT and CDR2 FQNNGV. CDR3 loop: CASSFPTAEAFF. As DNA, the CDR3 is TGTGCCAGCAGCTTTCCGACAGCAGAAGCTTTCTTT.

This chain joins TRBV18 and TRBJ2-1, with 8 bases that match TRBD2. This CDR3 is 15 amino acids long. After removal of 2 bases from V and 5 bases from J, the junction contained 5 bases not matched to a gene. The germline gives CDR1 KGHSH, CDR2 LQKENI. CDR3 in amino acids: CASSPDRGGHNEQFF. The CDR3 coding sequence is TGTGCCAGCTCACCAGACCGGGGGGGCCACAATGAGCAGTTCTTC.

V gene TRBV5-5 combines with J gene TRBJ2-7; a weak D match, TRBD1 (6 bases). The CDR3 has 12 residues. The V end was cut by 4 bases, the J end by 13 bases, with 18 bases between. The germline gives CDR1 SGHKS, CDR2 YYEKEE (reference sequence). CDR3 nucleotide sequence: TGTGCCAGCAGCATCTACCCGGGGACATTCTACTTC. Encoded protein: CASSIYPGTFYF.